Presented here are 27 T cell receptor beta chains from one specimen sequenced in a study of Graves' ophthalmopathy and Graves' hyperthyroidism. RNA served as the template for amplifying TCR beta CDR3 regions. HTBI primers served in a first-round RT-PCR, which a second-round multiplex PCR followed. One entry per CDR3 protein, called by TCRdb with MiXCR from the multiplex PCR reads. The sample shows over a million distinct CDR3 sequences, 35% to 45% of them seen only once. Sequencing was performed on peripheral blood or thyroid tissue (not recorded which). Every receptor here comes from an adult man with Graves' hyperthyroidism.

As concerns this clonotype: A much bigger clone sits one base away, suggesting this may be a read error. J is TRBJ1-1 and V is TRBV12-3 or TRBV12-4; TRBD1 is a possible D gene (5 bases). V was pared by 6 bases and J by 5 bases, with 16 bases between. CDR3 length: 14 amino acids. The CDR3 coding sequence is TGTGCCAGCAGGTTAAGATGGAGGGGAACTGAAGCTTTCTTT. Amino acids: CASRLRWRGTEAFF.

There are a few counts of this clonotype. The chain employs TRBV7-2 and TRBJ1-6, with D maybe TRBD1 (6 bases). The CDR3 is 15 amino acids. CDR1 is SGHTA, CDR2 FQGNSA, per germline. Trimming took off 6 bases at V and 7 bases at J, with 16 bases between the two ends. CDR3 coding DNA: TGTGCCAGCAGTTTCCAGGGGTTGGTCAATTCACCCCTCCACTTT. It is translated as CASSFQGLVNSPLHF.

V and J are TRBV7-9 and TRBJ1-5; D is unclear. Trimming took 7 bases from V and 5 from J, leaving 15 bases between them. CDR1 and CDR2 (germline): SEHNR, FQNEAQ (reference sequence). The CDR3 has 14 amino acids. The CDR3 loop reads CASTTDGLYQPQHF. The CDR3 DNA sequence: TGTGCCAGCACCACCGACGGACTCTATCAGCCCCAGCATTTT.

This clonotype was observed a few times. The chain carries TRBV6-5 and TRBJ2-7, with a weak D call TRBD2 (6 bases). The V end was cut by 5 bases, the J end by 4 bases, with 15 bases between. CDR1 is MNHEY, CDR2 SVGAGI, per germline. The CDR3 is 14 residues long. CDR3 nucleotide sequence: TGTGCCAGCAGTGAATCGGTGGGGGGTTACGAGCAGTACTTC. Translated: CASSESVGGYEQYF.

This clonotype was seen at least ten times. The CDR3, as DNA: TGTGCCAGCCGACAGGGCCCCGGGGAGCTGTTTTTT. Amino acid sequence: CASRQGPGELFF. V usage is TRBV19 and J usage is TRBJ2-2, with 7 bases aligning to TRBD1. Unmatched junction bases numbered 4, after V lost 9 bases and J lost 6 bases. Germline loops: CDR1 LNHDA, CDR2 SQIVND (reference sequence). This CDR3 has 12 amino acids.

This clonotype was seen at least ten times. The chain carries TRBV19 and TRBJ1-5; a weak D match, TRBD1 (5 bases). The ends were cut back, 7 bases at V and 7 bases at J, with 14 bases in the middle. The V gene's germline CDR1 is LNHDA and CDR2 SQIVND (reference sequence). The CDR3 is 13 residues long. CDR3 DNA: TGTGCCAGTAATAGGGGATCGGGCCAGCCCCAGCATTTT. Translated, it gives CASNRGSGQPQHF.

This clonotype was recorded many times. The chain recombines TRBV2 with TRBJ2-7, with a weak D call TRBD1 (6 bases). In germline, CDR1 is SNHLY, CDR2 FYNNEI. CDR3 size: 16 residues. V lost 2 bases, J lost 1 base, and 15 bases lay in between. CDR3 DNA sequence: TGTGCCAGCAGTGAAATTGGGGACATTCGTTCCTACGAGCAGTACTTC. It is translated as CASSEIGDIRSYEQYF.

There are many counts of this clonotype. A read error may produce the germline difference seen at one junction end. The rearrangement links TRBV7-3 to TRBJ1-1; unclear D gene. The CDR3 consists of 14 residues. Per the germline V gene, CDR1 is SGHTA and CDR2 is FQGTGA. The CDR3 nucleotides read TGCGCCAGCAGCTTGATTGGCGGGAACACTGAAGCTTTCTTT. Residues: CASSLIGGNTEAFF. The full variable domain, in which reference TRBV7-3 and TRBJ1-1 provide the parts outside the CDR3, is GAGVSQTPSNKVTEKGKYVELRCDPISGHTALYWYRQSLGQGPEFLIYFQGTGAADDSGLPNDRFFAVRPEGSVSTLKIQRTERGDSAVYLCASSLIGGNTEAFFGQGTRLTVV.

The rearrangement uses TRBV29-1 and TRBJ2-7; either TRBD1 or TRBD2 may supply D (6 bases each). CDR3 length equals 13 residues. V gave up 0 bases and J gave up 5 bases, with 11 bases separating them. CDR1 SQVTM and CDR2 ANQGSEA come from the germline V gene. CDR3 amino acids: CSVEDRGRDEQYF. DNA of the CDR3: TGCAGCGTTGAAGATCGGGGGCGAGACGAGCAGTACTTC.

V gene TRBV2 combines with J gene TRBJ1-4, with D possibly TRBD1 on 5 matching bases. V was cut by 3 bases and J by 5 bases, with 10 bases left in between. This CDR3 comprises 14 residues. Per the germline V gene, CDR1 is SNHLY and CDR2 is FYNNEI. CDR3 bases: TGTGCCAGCAGTGATCGGGGCTTAAATGAAAAACTGTTTTTT. Translating it yields CASSDRGLNEKLFF.

This clonotype has just a few counts. CDR3 residues: CASSQLGSPSAQRSYEQYF. CDR3 nucleotide sequence: TGTGCCAGCAGCCAATTGGGAAGTCCTAGCGCCCAGAGGAGCTACGAGCAGTACTTC. The genes are TRBV7-2 and TRBJ2-7; D is perhaps TRBD2 (6 bases). From germline, CDR1 is SGHTA and CDR2 FQGNSA. This CDR3 spans 19 amino acids. V was cut by 5 bases and J by 3 bases, with 29 bases left in between.

The chain links TRBV19 to TRBJ1-1; D is undetermined. Germline V gives CDR1 LNHDA, CDR2 SQIVND (reference sequence). CDR3 length: 15 amino acids. Trimming pared 3 bases from V and 1 base from J, leaving 12 bases between. The CDR3 sequence is CASSIRAGGNTEAFF. Written as DNA, the CDR3 is TGTGCCAGTAGTATCCGAGCAGGTGGGAACACTGAAGCTTTCTTT.

V is TRBV10-3 and J is TRBJ1-2; 8 bases are a match to TRBD1. The CDR3 is 10 amino acids. After removal of 8 bases from V and 9 bases from J, the junction contained 2 bases not matched to a gene. Germline-derived CDR1 and CDR2 are ENHRY and SYGVKD. In nucleotides, the CDR3 is TGTGCCATCCGGACAGGGAGCTACACCTTC. As protein: CAIRTGSYTF.

This clonotype came up a few times. CDR3 nucleotide sequence: TGTGCCAGCAGTCCGACAGGGGGCCCGACCTACGAGCAGTACTTC. Protein: CASSPTGGPTYEQYF. This chain uses TRBV28 with TRBJ2-7; TRBD1 matches 10 bases. Looked up from germline, CDR1 is MDHEN and CDR2 is SYDVKM. This CDR3 comprises 15 residues. After removal of 5 bases from V and 2 bases from J, the junction contained 6 bases not matched to a gene.

A few counts support this clonotype. The chain employs TRBV5-1 and TRBJ1-4; D is unresolved. The V end lost 1 base, the J end lost 8 bases, and 12 bases lay between the germline ends. The CDR3 is made up of 14 amino acids. Germline CDR1 is SGHRS and CDR2 is YFSETQ. The CDR3 DNA reads TGCGCCAGCAGCTTGTGGAGCTCAGACGAAAAACTGTTTTTT. It specifies CASSLWSSDEKLFF.

This clonotype was seen repeatedly, ten times or more. This chain connects TRBV5-5 to TRBJ1-2; TRBD1 agrees at 7 bases. The CDR3 contains 13 residues. With 3 bases clipped from V and 6 bases from J, the junction kept 5 bases outside the gene matches. The germline gives CDR1 SGHKS, CDR2 YYEKEE (reference sequence). The CDR3 bases are TGTGCCAGCAGCTCCGGACAGGACCATGGCTACACCTTC. Translated, it gives CASSSGQDHGYTF.

The rearrangement joins TRBV6-5 to TRBJ1-4; a weak D match, TRBD1 (5 bases). Germline CDR1 reads MNHEY; CDR2 reads SVGAGI. Trimming pared 6 bases from V and 0 bases from J, leaving 5 bases between. CDR3 length equals 13 residues. DNA for the CDR3: TGTGCCAGCAGACAGGCAACTAATGAAAAACTGTTTTTT. Amino acid sequence: CASRQATNEKLFF.

This clonotype was picked up many times. The rearrangement joins TRBV29-1 to TRBJ2-7, with TRBD2 identical over 10 bases. The trim removed 4 bases at V and 7 bases at J, leaving 7 bases unmatched. CDR1 is SQVTM and CDR2 is ANQGSEA in the germline V gene. CDR3 length equals 13 residues. The CDR3 loop is CSVGPSGREEQYF. CDR3 in DNA: TGCAGCGTTGGACCTAGCGGGAGAGAAGAGCAGTACTTC.

This clonotype was counted many times. The chain carries TRBV19 and TRBJ1-6, with TRBD1 matching 7 bases. The V gene's germline CDR1 is LNHDA and CDR2 SQIVND (reference sequence). This CDR3 spans 15 amino acids. With 7 bases clipped from V and 5 bases from J, the junction kept 8 bases outside the gene matches. CDR3 nucleotide sequence: TGTGCCAGTAAAACGGGGGACAGAAATAATTCACCCCTCCACTTT. Encoded protein: CASKTGDRNNSPLHF.

This clonotype was seen a few times. J is TRBJ2-5 and V is TRBV15; D perhaps matches TRBD2 (5 bases). Trimming left V 0 bases short and J 2 bases short, with 16 bases between. Germline V gene lookup returns CDR1 LNHNV and CDR2 YYDKDF (reference sequence). This CDR3 region has 17 residues. CDR3 amino acids: CATSRDQLTGTQETQYF. In DNA form, the CDR3 reads TGTGCCACCAGCAGAGATCAATTGACGGGAACACAAGAGACCCAGTACTTC.

This clonotype was recorded at least ten times. The rearrangement uses TRBV19 and TRBJ1-5; no firm D call. V lost 4 bases, J lost 9 bases, and 7 bases lay in between. CDR1 and CDR2 (germline): LNHDA, SQIVND (reference sequence). The CDR3 runs to 11 residues. The CDR3 DNA sequence: TGTGCCAGTAGTAACCTCGGGCCCCAGCATTTT. This gives the protein CASSNLGPQHF.

V usage is TRBV9 and J usage is TRBJ2-7; D may be TRBD2 (7 bases). The ends were cut back, 0 bases at V and 5 bases at J, with 15 bases in the middle. CDR1 and CDR2 from the germline V gene are SGDLS and YYNGEE. This CDR3 is built from 15 residues. This CDR3 reads CASSVVGGARDEQYF. DNA of the CDR3: TGTGCCAGCAGCGTAGTAGGGGGGGCGCGTGACGAGCAGTACTTC.

Regarding this clonotype: A much larger clone lies one base from this, so it may be a read error. The rearrangement links TRBV29-1 to TRBJ2-7; tentative D call: TRBD1 (5 bases). The CDR3 sequence is 13 residues long. Germline CDR1 and CDR2: SQVTM and ANQGSEA. Here the CDR3 DNA reads TGCGGCGTTGAAGAGTCAGGGATTTACGAGCAGTACTTC. This codes for CGVEESGIYEQYF.

Turning to this clonotype: Compared with germline, one end of the junction differs, possibly owing to a read error. This chain links TRBV10-3 with TRBJ2-7; 11 bases agree with TRBD2. This CDR3 is built from 14 residues. Germline CDR1 reads ENHRY; CDR2 reads SYGVKD. DNA of the CDR3: TGTGTCATCAGCTTGACTAGCGGGGTCTACGAGCAGTACTTC. Its protein is CVISLTSGVYEQYF.

This clonotype was seen ten or more times. The chain is built from TRBV19 and TRBJ1-1, with a weak D call TRBD1 (6 bases). V lost 7 bases and J lost 5, with 20 bases in between. Per the germline V gene, CDR1 is LNHDA and CDR2 is SQIVND (reference sequence). The CDR3 loop spans 15 amino acids. The CDR3, as DNA: TGTGCCAGTAACAAACCGGGACAACGAAGGACTGAAGCTTTCTTT. It codes for CASNKPGQRRTEAFF. Drawing the rest from reference TRBV19 and TRBJ1-1, the complete variable domain is DGGITQSPKYLFRKEGQNVTLSCEQNLNHDAMYWYRQDPGQGLRLIYYSQIVNDFQKGDIAEGYSVSREKKESFPLTVTSAQKNPTAFYLCASNKPGQRRTEAFFGQGTRLTVV.

The rearrangement links TRBV5-6 to TRBJ1-2; 10 bases fit TRBD1. Unmatched junction bases numbered 9, after V lost 4 bases and J lost 6 bases. CDR1 is SGHDT, CDR2 YYEEEE, per germline. This CDR3 is 15 amino acids long. This CDR3 reads CASSPGTGAFHGYTF. The CDR3 region has the DNA TGTGCCAGCAGCCCGGGGACAGGGGCTTTTCATGGCTACACCTTC.

About this clonotype itself: As the CDR3 is not closed by the conserved phenylalanine or tryptophan, this likely results from a read error. It is unclear where the CDR3 begins or ends on the DNA, so no DNA is shown, and the CDR3 is as TCRdb lists it. This chain connects TRBV12-3 or TRBV12-4 to TRBJ2-7; the table calls TRBD1, which could not be checked here. The CDR3 is 9 residues long, counting both termini. The CDR3 region is CASSYSIGT.